These 32 T cell receptor beta chains originate from one sample sequenced in a study of T cells in tuberculosis. The assay was immunoSEQ multiplex PCR, and TCRdb's table has in-frame clones only and misses some. This table holds thousands of clones, less than 98% found once. Time point: new active TB diagnosis, blood taken before or within 7 days of starting treatment. Here the sequenced sample was PBMCs, taken at tuberculosis diagnosis. The receptors here all came from an adult with tuberculosis.

The J gene is TRBJ1-5, the V gene TRBV6-5; 8 bases agree with TRBD1. V was clipped by 6 bases and J by 2 bases; unmatched bases: 6. The CDR3 consists of 15 residues. Germline V lookup: CDR1 MNHEY, CDR2 SVGAGI. The CDR3 DNA reads as TGTGCCAGCAGCCGGACAGGGACGGGCAATCAGCCCCAGCATTTT. This translates into CASSRTGTGNQPQHF.

CDR3 sequence: CASSQYAARDYLEKFF. The CDR3 coding sequence is TGCGCCAGCAGCCAGTATGCCGCCCGGGACTACCTCGAGAAGTTCTTC. The rearrangement uses TRBV4-1 and TRBJ2-1, with 7 bases aligning to TRBD2. The CDR3 covers 16 residues. The germline V gene encodes CDR1 MGHRA and CDR2 YSYEKL. With V trimmed by 3 bases and J by 14 bases, 19 bases remained unmatched.

V gene TRBV5-8 combines with J gene TRBJ2-7, with 7 bases matching TRBD2. V lost 4 bases, J lost 3 bases, and 13 bases stayed unmatched. Germline V gene sequence: CDR1 SGHTS, CDR2 YDEGEE. The CDR3 has 16 amino acids. The CDR3: CASSHTNLAALYEQYF. The DNA of the CDR3 is TGTGCCAGCAGCCATACGAATCTAGCGGCCCTCTACGAGCAGTACTTC.

This rearrangement joins TRBV4-1 to TRBJ1-3; 9 bases map to TRBD1. The CDR3 runs to 16 residues. Germline V lookup: CDR1 MGHRA, CDR2 YSYEKL. The V segment lost 0 bases and the J segment 4 bases; nucleotides outside the gene matches: 4. DNA for the CDR3: TGCGCCAGCAGCCAAGAACGGACAGGGGTCGGAAACACCATATATTTT. Protein: CASSQERTGVGNTIYF.

The table lists this clone with a count of one. J is TRBJ2-7 and V is TRBV7-2; TRBD2 might be the D (6 bases). The CDR3 has 13 amino acids. The germline V gene has CDR1 SGHTA and CDR2 FQGNSA. Deletions cut 5 bases from V and 2 bases from J, with 10 bases between. The CDR3 region is CASSPWGAYEQYF. CDR3 nucleotides: TGTGCCAGCAGCCCTTGGGGGGCCTACGAGCAGTACTTC.

CDR3 amino acids: CASSEEIPTDTQYF. CDR3 nucleotides: TGTGCCAGCAGTGAGGAGATTCCGACAGATACGCAGTATTTT. This chain joins TRBV25-1 and TRBJ2-3; D is undetermined. The CDR3 runs to 14 residues. Looked up from germline, CDR1 is MGHDK and CDR2 is SYGVNS. Trimming removed 3 bases at V and 3 bases at J, with 10 bases between.

This clone was observed once. The chain recombines TRBV5-4 with TRBJ1-4, with 7 bases aligning to TRBD1. Germline values: CDR1 SGHNT, CDR2 YYREEE (reference sequence). The CDR3 extends over 15 amino acids. Trimming removed 5 bases from V and 8 bases from J; junction bases left unmatched: 12. The CDR3, as DNA: TGTGCCAGCAGTCTAGCAGGGGCAGGGGGAGAAAAACTGTTTTTT. Translating gives CASSLAGAGGEKLFF. The complete variable domain, with remaining parts taken from reference TRBV5-4 and TRBJ1-4, reads ETGVTQSPTHLIKTRGQQVTLRCSSQSGHNTVSWYQQALGQGPQFIFQYYREEENGRGNFPPRFSGLQFPNYSSELNVNALELDDSALYLCASSLAGAGGEKLFFGSGTQLSVL.

The chain uses TRBV5-1 and TRBJ2-5; TRBD2 might be the D (6 bases). V lost 2 bases and J lost 0, with 11 bases in between. There are 15 residues in the CDR3. Germline CDR1 and CDR2: SGHRS and YFSETQ. The CDR3 nucleotides read TGCGCCAGCAGCTTAACTAGCAACTACCAAGAGACCCAGTACTTC. Amino acid sequence: CASSLTSNYQETQYF.

The chain carries TRBV6-6 and TRBJ1-2, with D hard to call. CDR1 is MNHNY and CDR2 is SVGAGI in the germline V gene (reference sequence). The CDR3 is 16 residues long. The germline V and J ends were trimmed by 2 bases and 4 bases, with 17 bases remaining between them. The CDR3 region is CASSYKPEEGVYGYTF. Written as DNA, the CDR3 is TGTGCCAGCAGTTACAAACCCGAGGAGGGTGTCTATGGCTACACCTTC.

This clone was detected once. V gene TRBV7-8 combines with J gene TRBJ1-4, with a possible D match to TRBD1 (5 bases). CDR1 SGHVS and CDR2 FQNEAQ come from the germline V gene. The CDR3 is made up of 15 amino acids. Trimming took off 2 bases at V and 6 bases at J, with 13 bases between the two ends. CDR3 coding DNA: TGTGCCAGCAGCTTAATAGGGGCCCCCGATGAAAAACTGTTTTTT. Encoded protein: CASSLIGAPDEKLFF. Based on the CDR3 plus reference TRBV7-8 and TRBJ1-4, the full variable domain is GAGVSQSPRYKVAKRGQDVALRCDPISGHVSLFWYQQALGQGPEFLTYFQNEAQLDKSGLPSDRFFAERPEGSVSTLKIQRTQQEDSAVYLCASSLIGAPDEKLFFGSGTQLSVL.

The gene calls are TRBV19 and TRBJ2-3, with D possibly matching TRBD2 (5 bases). The CDR3 extends over 14 amino acids. Between the trimmed V and J ends, which lost 6 bases and 3 bases, there was a span of 13 bases. The germline V gene encodes CDR1 LNHDA and CDR2 SQIVND (reference sequence). The CDR3 here is CASRPQLGTDTQYF. CDR3 in DNA: TGTGCCAGTAGACCCCAACTAGGAACAGATACGCAGTATTTT.

J is TRBJ2-5 and V is TRBV2; TRBD2 matches 14 bases. This CDR3 has 20 residues. Germline V CDR1 and CDR2: SNHLY, FYNNEI. V gave up 6 bases and J gave up 3 bases; unmatched junction bases: 18. The CDR3 region has the DNA TGTGCCAGCAGCGAACTTACCGGGACTAGCGGGGGATACAAAAAAGAGACCCAGTACTTC. The encoded protein is CASSELTGTSGGYKKETQYF.

The V call is TRBV30, the J call TRBJ2-5; 8 bases fit TRBD2. From germline, CDR1 is GTSNPN and CDR2 SVGIG (reference sequence). With 4 bases clipped from V and 4 bases from J, the junction kept 5 bases outside the gene matches. The CDR3 is 13 residues long. CDR3 residues: CAWNWLAGETQYF. For the CDR3, the DNA is TGTGCCTGGAACTGGCTAGCGGGAGAGACCCAGTACTTC. The full variable domain, completed using reference TRBV30 and TRBJ2-5, is SQTIHQWPATLVQPVGSPLSLECTVEGTSNPNLYWYRQAAGRGLQLLFYSVGIGQISSEVPQNLSASRPQDRQFILSSKKLLLSDSGFYLCAWNWLAGETQYFGPGTRLLVL.

The chain has TRBV18 and TRBJ2-7; 8 bases match TRBD1. Germline CDR1 KGHSH, CDR2 LQKENI. Trimming cost V 3 bases and J 4 bases; bases outside gene matches: 5. CDR3 length equals 14 residues. The CDR3 nucleotides are TGTGCCAGCTCACCGTTGCAGGGGGCGTACGAGCAGTACTTC. This gives the protein CASSPLQGAYEQYF.

The J gene is TRBJ1-1, the V gene TRBV4-1; D not certain. Germline values: CDR1 MGHRA, CDR2 YSYEKL. The CDR3 loop spans 18 amino acids. Trimming removed 0 bases from V and 9 bases from J, with 26 bases in between. CDR3 DNA: TGCGCCAGCAGCCAAGATTCTCGTATCATCACTCTCCCACCACAAGCTTTCTTT. Its translation is CASSQDSRIITLPPQAFF.

This chain links TRBV11-2 with TRBJ2-2, with a tentative D call TRBD2 (7 bases). The V end was cut by 6 bases, the J end by 4 bases, with 21 bases between. There are 17 residues in the CDR3. Looked up from germline, CDR1 is SGHAT and CDR2 is FQNNGV. The CDR3 sequence is CASSSPGGGSITGELFF. CDR3 bases: TGTGCCAGCAGTTCCCCGGGGGGCGGGTCGATCACCGGGGAGCTGTTTTTT.

The chain has TRBV4-1 and TRBJ2-7, with a tentative D call TRBD2 (6 bases). This CDR3 has 19 residues. The germline gives CDR1 MGHRA, CDR2 YSYEKL. Trimming shortened V by 0 bases and J by 0 bases, and 21 bases separated the two germline ends. The CDR3 sequence is CASSQDWGVGVASSYEQYF. CDR3 sequence (DNA): TGCGCCAGCAGCCAAGATTGGGGGGTTGGGGTGGCTAGCTCCTACGAGCAGTACTTC.

For this clone: The junction departs from the called germline gene at one end, perhaps through a read error. The sample carries other DNA sequences with the same CDR3. V usage is TRBV27 and J usage is TRBJ1-5; D gene uncertain. Looked up from germline, CDR1 is MNHEY and CDR2 is SMNVEV (reference sequence). This CDR3 contains 13 residues. The CDR3 loop is CASSFGRNQPQHF. CDR3 nucleotide sequence: TGTGCCAGCAGTTTTGGGCGCAATCAGCCCCAACATTTT.

This chain connects TRBV6-5 to TRBJ2-5; no clear D gene. The CDR3 is made up of 13 amino acids. V lost 6 bases, J lost 0 bases, and 8 bases lay in between. CDR1 MNHEY and CDR2 SVGAGI come from the germline V gene. CDR3 DNA: TGTGCCAGCAGGGAGAGCAACCAAGAGACCCAGTACTTC. Its protein product is CASRESNQETQYF.

The J gene is TRBJ1-1, the V gene TRBV30, with D possibly matching TRBD1 (5 bases). Deletions cut 5 bases from V and 4 bases from J, with 14 bases between. This CDR3 is built from 13 residues. CDR1 and CDR2 (germline): GTSNPN, SVGIG (reference sequence). CDR3 DNA sequence: TGTGCCTGGGGACGAAACGGGGGCACTGAAGCTTTCTTT. It is translated as CAWGRNGGTEAFF.

The rearrangement joins TRBV2 to TRBJ2-3, with 9 bases that match TRBD2. Germline assignment: CDR1 SNHLY and CDR2 FYNNEI. This CDR3 is built from 14 residues. The V segment lost 8 bases and the J segment 3 bases; nucleotides outside the gene matches: 6. CDR3 region: CASSVAGVTDTQYF. The CDR3 DNA is TGTGCCAGCTCGGTAGCGGGAGTAACAGATACGCAGTATTTT.

The chain links TRBV7-2 to TRBJ2-7, with TRBD2 identical over 7 bases. The germline CDR1 and CDR2 sequences are SGHTA and FQGNSA. The CDR3 is made up of 14 amino acids. Trimming removed 0 bases from V and 4 bases from J; junction bases left unmatched: 3. CDR3 bases: TGTGCCAGCAGCTTAGCGGGAGGGCCGTACGAGCAGTACTTC. Protein: CASSLAGGPYEQYF.

V usage is TRBV9 and J usage is TRBJ2-7, with no clear D. Germline V CDR1 and CDR2: SGDLS, YYNGEE. The CDR3 runs to 13 residues. V lost 0 bases to trimming and J lost 4 bases, with 8 bases between them. CDR3 loop: CASSVDVNYEQYF. CDR3 DNA: TGTGCCAGCAGCGTAGATGTCAATTACGAGCAGTACTTC.

This chain uses TRBV28 with TRBJ2-1, with 8 bases identical to TRBD1. The V gene end was trimmed by 6 bases and the J gene end by 7 bases; junction bases not matched to a gene: 11. The CDR3 covers 15 residues. Germline V lookup: CDR1 MDHEN, CDR2 SYDVKM. The CDR3 spells CASSPMDRVSNEQFF. CDR3 DNA sequence: TGTGCCAGCAGCCCTATGGACAGGGTATCTAATGAGCAGTTCTTC.

Here the CDR3 reads CASKGGLAVIQRETQYF. In nucleotides, the CDR3 is TGTGCCAGCAAGGGGGGTCTAGCGGTGATACAACGGGAGACCCAGTACTTC. The V gene is TRBV2, the J gene TRBJ2-5; D may be TRBD2 (7 bases). The V gene's germline CDR1 is SNHLY and CDR2 FYNNEI. This CDR3 is 17 amino acids long. V gave up 7 bases and J gave up 5 bases, with 26 bases separating them.

This sequence joins TRBV2 and TRBJ2-1, with D unclear. V gave up 1 base and J gave up 9 bases, with 10 bases separating them. Germline CDR1 SNHLY, CDR2 FYNNEI. This CDR3 region has 13 residues. CDR3 sequence reads: CASSEDGNGEQFF. CDR3 nucleotide sequence: TGTGCCAGCAGTGAAGACGGTAATGGTGAGCAGTTCTTC.

This chain connects TRBV11-3 to TRBJ1-5; the D gene is possibly TRBD1 (6 bases). This CDR3 has 15 residues. Trimming left V 0 bases short and J 7 bases short, with 13 bases between. Germline CDR1 SGHNT, CDR2 YENEEA. CDR3 protein: CASSLDPRGEQPQHF. The CDR3 coding sequence is TGTGCCAGCAGCTTAGATCCCAGGGGAGAGCAGCCCCAGCATTTT.

The chain recombines TRBV6-5 with TRBJ2-1; 9 bases map to TRBD2. Germline V lookup: CDR1 MNHEY, CDR2 SVGAGI. Germline trimming cut 5 bases from V and 5 bases from J; bases unmatched to any gene: 4. The CDR3 length is 14 residues. CDR3 region: CASSRTSENNEQFF. The CDR3 DNA reads as TGTGCCAGCAGTCGGACTAGCGAGAACAATGAGCAGTTCTTC.

This clone is a singleton in its sample. The rearrangement uses TRBV4-1 and TRBJ2-7; 12 bases are shared with TRBD2. The CDR3 covers 15 residues. Losses at the gene ends were 1 base for V and 3 bases for J; bases not matched to a gene: 1. Germline V gene data show CDR1 as MGHRA and CDR2 as YSYEKL. The CDR3: CASSQGLAGDYEQYF. DNA of the CDR3: TGCGCCAGCAGCCAAGGACTAGCGGGGGACTACGAGCAGTACTTC.

V is TRBV18 and J is TRBJ1-1, with 7 bases matching TRBD1. This CDR3 has 14 amino acids. Germline loops: CDR1 KGHSH, CDR2 LQKENI. Trimming removed 6 bases from V and 2 bases from J; junction bases left unmatched: 6. In DNA form, the CDR3 reads TGTGCCAGCTCCCTAGACAGGGATAACACTGAAGCTTTCTTT. Translating it yields CASSLDRDNTEAFF.

This sequence joins TRBV27 and TRBJ2-1; 8 bases are shared with TRBD2. This CDR3 has 16 residues. The V gene end was trimmed by 0 bases and the J gene end by 8 bases; junction bases not matched to a gene: 9. Germline-derived CDR1 and CDR2 are MNHEY and SMNVEV (reference sequence). The CDR3 here is CASSLSLPGGADEQFF. In nucleotides, the CDR3 is TGTGCCAGCAGTTTATCGCTACCGGGAGGGGCCGATGAGCAGTTCTTC.

The rearrangement joins TRBV6-6 to TRBJ2-7, with TRBD1 identical over 8 bases. Trimming at V came to 6 bases and at J to 2 bases, leaving 3 bases not matched to a gene. This CDR3 is 13 amino acids long. Germline CDR1 is MNHNY and CDR2 is SVGAGI (reference sequence). As DNA, the CDR3 is TGTGCCAGCAGCGACAGGGGCCCCTACGAGCAGTACTTC. Encoded protein: CASSDRGPYEQYF.